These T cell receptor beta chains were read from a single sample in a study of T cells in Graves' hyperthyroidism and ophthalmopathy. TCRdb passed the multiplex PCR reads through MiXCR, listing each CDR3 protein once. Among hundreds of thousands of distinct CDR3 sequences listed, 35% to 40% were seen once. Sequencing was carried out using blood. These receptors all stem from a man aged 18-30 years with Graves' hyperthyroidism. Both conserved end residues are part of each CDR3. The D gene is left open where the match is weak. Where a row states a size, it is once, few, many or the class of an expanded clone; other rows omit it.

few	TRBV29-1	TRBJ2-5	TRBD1	CSVYRGQETQYF	TGCAGCGTTTACAGGGGTCAAGAGACCCAGTACTTC
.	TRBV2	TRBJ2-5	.	CASSGERETQYF	TGTGCCAGCAGTGGGGAGAGGGAGACCCAGTACTTC
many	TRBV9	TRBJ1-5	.	CASSPDPRGQPQHF	TGTGCCAGCAGCCCCGACCCGAGAGGGCAGCCCCAGCATTTT
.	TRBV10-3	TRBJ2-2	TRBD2	CAIRLAGLMNTGELFF	TGTGCCATAAGACTAGCGGGGTTGATGAACACCGGGGAGCTGTTTTTT
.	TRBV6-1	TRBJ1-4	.	CASRTGLGATNVKLFF	TGTGCCAGCAGAACAGGTCTCGGTGCAACTAATGTAAAACTGTTTTTT
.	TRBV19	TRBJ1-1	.	CATNPGTLNTEAFF	TGTGCCACCAACCCGGGGACACTGAACACTGAAGCTTTCTTT
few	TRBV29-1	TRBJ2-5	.	CSVDKGDPQETQYF	TGCAGCGTTGACAAGGGTGACCCCCAAGAGACCCAGTACTTC
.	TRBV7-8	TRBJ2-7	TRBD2	CASRPPAGYSYEQYF	TGTGCCAGCAGACCACCAGCGGGATATTCCTACGAGCAGTACTTC
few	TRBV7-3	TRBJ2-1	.	CASSLVGTYNEQFF	TGTGCCAGCAGCTTGGTCGGAACCTACAATGAGCAGTTCTTC
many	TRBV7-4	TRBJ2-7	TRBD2	CASSPSGLVYSYEQYF	TGTGCCAGCAGCCCCTCAGGACTAGTCTATTCCTACGAGCAGTACTTC